The clone carrying this TCR beta chain was observed a single time. This entry belongs to a study of CD8+ T cells in alopecia areata. As for the study in general: People stayed on tofacitinib for 6 to 18 months, then stopped the drug for 6 months.

Sequencing used cDNA as its template, made by extracting RNA and reverse transcribing it. Clones were read by immunoSEQ multiplex PCR, and TCRdb kept only the in-frame ones, dropping some. The sample has 200,000 to 250,000 clones, roughly 64% seen once; the top ten hold 3.5% to 5%. The treatment was: oral pan-JAK inhibitor, 5-10 mg twice daily. This TCR came from a human donor with alopecia areata. This sample comprised CD4+ T cells sorted from blood, obtained at week 4, from a patient treated with tofacitinib.

The CDR3 nucleotides read TGTGCCAGCAGTGAGTCAGGGATCATGAACACTGAAGCTTTCTTT. Its translation: CASSESGIMNTEAFF. The gene calls are TRBV25-1 and TRBJ1-1; TRBD1 is a possible D gene (5 bases). V gave up 3 bases and J gave up 0 bases, with 11 bases separating them. CDR1 is MGHDK, CDR2 SYGVNS, per germline. The CDR3 is made up of 15 amino acids.